This entry concerns a single T cell receptor beta chain. Per germline, CDR1 GTSNPN and CDR2 SVGIG (reference sequence). V was trimmed by 1 base and J by 2 bases, leaving 13 bases between them. CDR3 size: 15 residues. Data came from immunoSEQ multiplex PCR; TCRdb stores just in-frame clones and leaves some out. Among around 110,000 clones listed, around nine tenths were seen once. The record originates from a study of T cell responses to AZD1222 COVID-19 vaccine. This sequence was found in an adult in good health. Sequencing used peripheral blood, obtained on day 0 of AZD1222 vaccination. The chain is built from TRBV30 and TRBJ2-3; D gene unclear. Here the CDR3 reads CAWSAKRTPTDTQYF. The CDR3 bases are TGTGCCTGGAGTGCCAAACGGACCCCCACAGATACGCAGTATTTT.